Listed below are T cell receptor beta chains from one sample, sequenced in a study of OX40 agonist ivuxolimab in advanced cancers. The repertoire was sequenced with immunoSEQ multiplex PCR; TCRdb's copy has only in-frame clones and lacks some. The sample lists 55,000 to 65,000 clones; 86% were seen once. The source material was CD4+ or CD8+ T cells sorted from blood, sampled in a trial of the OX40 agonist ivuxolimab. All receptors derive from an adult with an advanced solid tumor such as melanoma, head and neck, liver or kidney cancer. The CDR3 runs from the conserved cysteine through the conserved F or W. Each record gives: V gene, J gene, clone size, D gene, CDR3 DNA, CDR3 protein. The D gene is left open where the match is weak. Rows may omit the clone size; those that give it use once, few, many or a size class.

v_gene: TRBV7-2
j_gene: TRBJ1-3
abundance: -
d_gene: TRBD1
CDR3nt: TGTGCCAGCAGCCGGGACAGGGCTGGAAACACCATATATTTT
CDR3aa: CASSRDRAGNTIYF

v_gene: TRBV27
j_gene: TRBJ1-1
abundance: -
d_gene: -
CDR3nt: TGTGCCAGCAGTTTCTCATTGTGGGGGGAAGCTTTCTTT
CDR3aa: CASSFSLWGEAFF

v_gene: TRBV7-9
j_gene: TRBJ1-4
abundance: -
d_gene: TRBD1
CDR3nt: TGTGCCAGCAGTAACAGGGGGCGGGTTGAAAAACTGTTTTTT
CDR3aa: CASSNRGRVEKLFF

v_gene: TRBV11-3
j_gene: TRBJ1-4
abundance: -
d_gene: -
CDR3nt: TGTGCCAGCAGCTTAGCCGTTAGGGCAACTAATGAAAAACTGTTTTTT
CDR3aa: CASSLAVRATNEKLFF

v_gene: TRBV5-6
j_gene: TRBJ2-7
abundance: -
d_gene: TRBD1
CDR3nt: TGTGCCAGCAGCAAACACCGGACAGGGGTGGGCTCCTACGAGCAGTACTTC
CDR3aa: CASSKHRTGVGSYEQYF

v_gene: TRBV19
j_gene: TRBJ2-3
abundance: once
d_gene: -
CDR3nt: TGTGCCAGTAGTCCCCGGGATTCGAGGGATACGCAGTATTTT
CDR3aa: CASSPRDSRDTQYF

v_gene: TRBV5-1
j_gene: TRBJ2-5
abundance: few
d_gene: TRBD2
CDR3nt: TGCGCCAGCAGCCCGGGACTAGCGGCTCAAGAGACCCAGTACTTC
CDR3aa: CASSPGLAAQETQYF

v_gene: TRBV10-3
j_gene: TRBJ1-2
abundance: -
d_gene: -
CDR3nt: TGTGCCATCAGTGACCAACAGAGGACTAACTATGGCTACACCTTC
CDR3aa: CAISDQQRTNYGYTF

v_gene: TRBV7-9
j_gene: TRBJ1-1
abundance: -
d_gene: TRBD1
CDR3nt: TGTGCCAGCAGACCTCGACAGGGGGCAGACACTGAAGCTTTCTTT
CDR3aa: CASRPRQGADTEAFF

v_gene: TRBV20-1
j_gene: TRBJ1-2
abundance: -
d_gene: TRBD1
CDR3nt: TGCAGTGCCTGGGACAGCTATGGCTACACCTTC
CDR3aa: CSAWDSYGYTF

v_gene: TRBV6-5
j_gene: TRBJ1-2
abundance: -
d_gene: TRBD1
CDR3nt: TGTGCCAGCAGGACCCCGGGACAGCAAAGCTATGGCTACACCTTC
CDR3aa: CASRTPGQQSYGYTF

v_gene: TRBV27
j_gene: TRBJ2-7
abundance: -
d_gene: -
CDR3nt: TGTGCCAGCAGCCCTCTGGGGTACGAGCAGTACTTC
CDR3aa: CASSPLGYEQYF

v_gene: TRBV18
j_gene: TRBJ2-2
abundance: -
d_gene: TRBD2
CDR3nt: TGTGCCAGCTCACCATTCAGCGGGGGGTCGAACACCGGGGAGCTGTTTTTT
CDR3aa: CASSPFSGGSNTGELFF

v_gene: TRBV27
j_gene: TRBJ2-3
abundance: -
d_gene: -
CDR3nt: TGTGCCAGCAGTACGGGACTCCGGGGTGCAGATACGCAGTATTTT
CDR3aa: CASSTGLRGADTQYF

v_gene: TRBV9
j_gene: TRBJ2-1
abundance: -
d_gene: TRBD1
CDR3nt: TGTGCCAGCAGCGTAGTATTAGGGGGCCGAGAGTTCTTC
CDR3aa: CASSVVLGGREFF

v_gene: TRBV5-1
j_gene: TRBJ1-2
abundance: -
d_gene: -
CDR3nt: TGCGCCAGCAGCTTGGACGGGGGATATGGCTACACCTTC
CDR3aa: CASSLDGGYGYTF

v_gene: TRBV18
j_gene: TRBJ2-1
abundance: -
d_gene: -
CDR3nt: TGTGCCAGCTCACCACTGGAGTCGAGCAATGAGCAGTTCTTC
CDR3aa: CASSPLESSNEQFF

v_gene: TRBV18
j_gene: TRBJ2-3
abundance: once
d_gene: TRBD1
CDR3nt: TGTGCCAGCTCACCAGCACGACAGGGGACTGCGGGCACAGATACGCAGTATTTT
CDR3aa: CASSPARQGTAGTDTQYF

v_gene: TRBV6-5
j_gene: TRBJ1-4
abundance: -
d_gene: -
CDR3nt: TGTGCCAGCAGTCTGGACGCAGCTAATGAAAAACTGTTTTTT
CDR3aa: CASSLDAANEKLFF

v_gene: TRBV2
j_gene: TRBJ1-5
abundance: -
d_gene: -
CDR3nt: TGTGCCAGCACCCGACAGCCGCTCAGGGGTAGCAATCAGCCCCAGCATTTT
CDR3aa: CASTRQPLRGSNQPQHF

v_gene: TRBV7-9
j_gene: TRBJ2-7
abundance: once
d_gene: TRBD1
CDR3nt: TGTGCCAGCAGCTACTCGGGACAGGGAACTTACGAGCAGTACTTC
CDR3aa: CASSYSGQGTYEQYF

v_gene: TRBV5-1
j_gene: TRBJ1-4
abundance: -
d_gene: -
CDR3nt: TGCGCCAGCAGCTTGGAGGGGGGCGCTTTCCCGGAAAAACTGTTTTTT
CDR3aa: CASSLEGGAFPEKLFF

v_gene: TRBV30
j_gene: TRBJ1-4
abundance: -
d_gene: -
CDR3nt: TGTGTCTGGAGTCCTTCCCGGGACGGTGAAAAACTGTTTTTT
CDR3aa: CVWSPSRDGEKLFF

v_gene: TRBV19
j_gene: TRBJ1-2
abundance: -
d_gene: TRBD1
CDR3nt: TGTGCCAGTAGTATAGGCGGACAGGGAGGTTACCGCGGCTACACCTTC
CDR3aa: CASSIGGQGGYRGYTF

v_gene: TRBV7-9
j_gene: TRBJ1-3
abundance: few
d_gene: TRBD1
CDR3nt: TGTGCCAGCAGCCCTCAACAGGGGCTCACGGGAAACACCATATATTTT
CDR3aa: CASSPQQGLTGNTIYF

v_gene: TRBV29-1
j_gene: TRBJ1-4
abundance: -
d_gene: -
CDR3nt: TGCAGCGTTGAAGGGTTAGGGAGGGAAAAACTGTTTTTT
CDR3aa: CSVEGLGREKLFF

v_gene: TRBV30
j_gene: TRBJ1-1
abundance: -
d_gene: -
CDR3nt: TGTGCCTCCGACAGTCCCGGGGGGAACACTGAAGCTTTCTTT
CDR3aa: CASDSPGGNTEAFF

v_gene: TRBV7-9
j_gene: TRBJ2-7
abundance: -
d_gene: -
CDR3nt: TGTGCCAGCAGCCCCCCCTTTCGGATGGGGCTCTACGAGCAGTACTTC
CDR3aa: CASSPPFRMGLYEQYF

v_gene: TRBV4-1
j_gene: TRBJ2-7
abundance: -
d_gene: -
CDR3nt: TGCGCCAGCACCGGGACTTCGACCTACGAGCAGTACTTC
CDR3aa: CASTGTSTYEQYF

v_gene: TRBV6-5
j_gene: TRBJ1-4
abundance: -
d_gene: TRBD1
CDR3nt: TGTGCCAGCAGAGCAGGGGGAACTGAAAAACTGTTTTTT
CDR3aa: CASRAGGTEKLFF

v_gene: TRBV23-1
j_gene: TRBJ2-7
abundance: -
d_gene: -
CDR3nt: TGCGCCAGCACCTTGGAACGGCTATACGAGCAGTACTTC
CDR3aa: CASTLERLYEQYF

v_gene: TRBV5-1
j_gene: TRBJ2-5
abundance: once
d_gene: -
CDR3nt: TGCGCCAGCAGCTTGGCGACAGGCAGACAAGAGACCCAGTACTTC
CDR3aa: CASSLATGRQETQYF

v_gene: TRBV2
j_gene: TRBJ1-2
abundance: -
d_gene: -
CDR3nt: TGTGCCAGCAGTGTTCAAAAACTGGGAACGAACTATGGCTACACCTTC
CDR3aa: CASSVQKLGTNYGYTF

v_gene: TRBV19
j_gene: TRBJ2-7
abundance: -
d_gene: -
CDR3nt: TGTGCCAGTAGGACGTCGACAGAGAGCTCCTACGAGCAGTACTTC
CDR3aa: CASRTSTESSYEQYF

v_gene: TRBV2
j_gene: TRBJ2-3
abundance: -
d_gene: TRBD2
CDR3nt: TGTGCCAGCAGCCCCTTTCCGGGGGGGATCACAGATACGCAGTATTTT
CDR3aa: CASSPFPGGITDTQYF

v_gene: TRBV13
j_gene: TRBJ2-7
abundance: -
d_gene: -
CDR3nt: TGTGCCAGCAGCTTGGGGATTTCTGGGTACGAGCAGTACTTC
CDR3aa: CASSLGISGYEQYF

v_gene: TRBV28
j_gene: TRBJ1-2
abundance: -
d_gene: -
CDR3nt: TGTGCCAGCAGTTTAGGCGGCTATGGCTACACCTTC
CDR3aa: CASSLGGYGYTF

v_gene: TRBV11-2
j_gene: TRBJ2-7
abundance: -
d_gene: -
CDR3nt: TGTGCCAGCAGCTTAAGAGGCCGGGACACCAGATCCTACGAGCAGTACTTC
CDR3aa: CASSLRGRDTRSYEQYF

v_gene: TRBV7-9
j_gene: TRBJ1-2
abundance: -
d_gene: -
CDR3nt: TGTGCCAGTGAGGAGTGGGGGCTGGATGGCTACACCTTC
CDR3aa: CASEEWGLDGYTF

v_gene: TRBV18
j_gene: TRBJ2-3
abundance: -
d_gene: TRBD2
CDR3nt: TGTGCCAGCTCACCAATCGGGGGGACTAGCACAGATACGCAGTATTTT
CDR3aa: CASSPIGGTSTDTQYF